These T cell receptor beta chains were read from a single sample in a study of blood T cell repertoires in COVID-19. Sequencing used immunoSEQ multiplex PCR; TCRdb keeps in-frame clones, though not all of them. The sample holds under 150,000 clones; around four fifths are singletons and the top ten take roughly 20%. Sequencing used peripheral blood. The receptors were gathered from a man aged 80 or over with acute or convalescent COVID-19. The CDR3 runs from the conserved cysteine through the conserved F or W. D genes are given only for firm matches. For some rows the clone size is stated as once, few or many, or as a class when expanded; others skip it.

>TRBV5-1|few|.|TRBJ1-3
TGCGCCAGCAGCTTGGCTGGCAACTCTGGAAACACCATATATTTT
CASSLAGNSGNTIYF
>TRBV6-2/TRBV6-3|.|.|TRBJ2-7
TGTGCCAGCAGTTTAAGAGCCTACGAGCAGTACTTC
CASSLRAYEQYF
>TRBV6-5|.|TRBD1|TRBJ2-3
TGTGCCAGCAGACTCGGACAGGGAGGCACAGATACGCAGTATTTT
CASRLGQGGTDTQYF
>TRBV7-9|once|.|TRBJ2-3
TGTGCCAGCAGCTTAGGGGCCCCAGATACGCAGTATTTT
CASSLGAPDTQYF
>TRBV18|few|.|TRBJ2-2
TGTGCCAGCTCACCGCCTATGCAGGGCACCGGGGAGCTGTTTTTT
CASSPPMQGTGELFF
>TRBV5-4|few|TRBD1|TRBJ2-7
TGTGCCAGCAGTTTGACAGGGGGAAACGAGCAGTACTTC
CASSLTGGNEQYF
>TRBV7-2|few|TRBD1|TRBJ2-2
TGTGCCAGCAGCCGCCCCGGGACAGGGGCAGGTGGGGAGCTGTTTTTT
CASSRPGTGAGGELFF
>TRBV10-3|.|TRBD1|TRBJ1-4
TGTGCCATCAGTCCAACCGGGACAGGGGTTGAAAAACTGTTTTTT
CAISPTGTGVEKLFF
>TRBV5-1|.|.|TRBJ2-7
TGCGCCAGCAGCTTGGGGTCGGGCAGGGCCAGCTCCTACGAGCAGTACTTC
CASSLGSGRASSYEQYF
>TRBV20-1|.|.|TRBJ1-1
TGCAGTGCGGCGGGGCGGACTGAAGCTTTCTTT
CSAAGRTEAFF
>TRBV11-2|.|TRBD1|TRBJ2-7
TGTGCCAGCAGCTTAGCCGGGACAGCCTCCTACGAGCAGTACTTC
CASSLAGTASYEQYF
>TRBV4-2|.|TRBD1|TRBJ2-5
TGTGCCAGCAGCCAGGCGGGACAGGGAAGACAAGAGACCCAGTACTTC
CASSQAGQGRQETQYF
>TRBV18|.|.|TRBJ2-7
TGTGCCAGCTCAGCCAACAAGTACGAGCAGTACTTC
CASSANKYEQYF
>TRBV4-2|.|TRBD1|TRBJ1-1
TGTGCCAGCAGCACCCAGGGGGTTAAGAACACTGAAGCTTTCTTT
CASSTQGVKNTEAFF
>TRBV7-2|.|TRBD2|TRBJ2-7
TGTGCCAGCAGCTTTAGCGGGGGGCCCTACGAGCAGTACTTC
CASSFSGGPYEQYF
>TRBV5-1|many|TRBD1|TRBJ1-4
TGCGCCAGCAGCTTAGAAAGGGGGCTCCCGGGTGAAAAACTGTTTTTT
CASSLERGLPGEKLFF
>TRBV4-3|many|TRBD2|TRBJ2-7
TGCGCCAGCAGCCAAGGAGTTAGCGGGGGGGACTACGAGCAGTACTTC
CASSQGVSGGDYEQYF
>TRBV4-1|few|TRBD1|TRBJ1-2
TGCGCCAGCAGCCAAGCAGGGGGGCACTATGGCTACACCTTC
CASSQAGGHYGYTF
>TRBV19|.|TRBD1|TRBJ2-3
TGTGCCAGTAGTCACGGACAGGAAGATACGCAGTATTTT
CASSHGQEDTQYF
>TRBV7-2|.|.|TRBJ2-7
TGTGCCAGCAGCTCTTACTACGAGCAGTACTTC
CASSSYYEQYF
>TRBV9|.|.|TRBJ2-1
TGTGCCAGCAGCGCCATGAGTAGCCGGAAATACAATGAGCAGTTCTTC
CASSAMSSRKYNEQFF
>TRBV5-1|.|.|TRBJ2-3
TGCGCCAGCAGCTTGGCGGCGGGCCGGGGAGATACGCAGTATTTT
CASSLAAGRGDTQYF